Below, 9 T cell receptor beta chains from the same sample are listed, as sequenced in a study of early T cells in non-severe SARS-CoV-2 infection. TCRdb re-derived calls from the 5' RACE reads in MiXCR, one entry per CDR3 protein. The data show around 89,000 distinct CDR3 sequences, roughly 14% seen once. The specimen sequenced was whole blood. Receptors were obtained from an adult who was a healthcare worker with PCR-confirmed SARS-CoV-2 infection or an uninfected control (not recorded which).

This rearrangement joins TRBV7-3 to TRBJ1-3, with TRBD1 as a possible D gene (6 bases). Trimming pared 0 bases from V and 6 bases from J, leaving 18 bases between. Germline V gene lookup returns CDR1 SGHTA and CDR2 FQGTGA. This CDR3 contains 17 residues. The CDR3: CASSLTAQGQPENTIYF. The CDR3, as DNA: TGTGCCAGCAGCTTAACGGCCCAGGGGCAACCTGAAAACACCATATATTTT.

This clonotype was observed a few times. The gene calls are TRBV5-4 and TRBJ2-1; D is unresolved. V was shortened by 0 bases and J by 3 bases, with 10 bases between the two germline ends. The germline CDR1 and CDR2 sequences are SGHNT and YYREEE (reference sequence). CDR3 length: 15 residues. CDR3 coding DNA: TGTGCCAGCAGCTTGGCAGGAGCCCTCTACAATGAGCAGTTCTTC. This translates into CASSLAGALYNEQFF.

This chain links TRBV11-2 with TRBJ2-1; D gene unclear. The CDR3 loop spans 13 amino acids. The V gene lost 0 bases and the J gene lost 7 bases, with 7 bases spanning the gap. CDR1 and CDR2 from the germline V gene are SGHAT and FQNNGV. CDR3 loop: CASSLDVRNEQFF. CDR3 DNA sequence: TGTGCCAGCAGCTTAGATGTCCGGAATGAGCAGTTCTTC.

This clonotype showed up just a few times. The chain couples TRBV27 to TRBJ2-3; a possible D gene is TRBD1 (5 bases). Germline V gene sequence: CDR1 MNHEY, CDR2 SMNVEV (reference sequence). Deletions cut 2 bases from V and 4 bases from J, with 7 bases between. The CDR3 is 13 residues long. The CDR3 DNA follows: TGTGCCAGCAGTTTACTAGGGGCAGATACGCAGTATTTT. Encoded protein: CASSLLGADTQYF.

CDR3 in amino acids: CSVGTGSSYNEQFF. The CDR3 DNA is TGCAGCGTCGGGACAGGGAGCTCCTACAATGAGCAGTTCTTC. The chain links TRBV29-1 to TRBJ2-1; 9 nucleotides agree with TRBD1. Looked up from germline, CDR1 is SQVTM and CDR2 is ANQGSEA. CDR3 size: 14 residues. The V gene end was trimmed by 6 bases and the J gene end by 0 bases; junction bases not matched to a gene: 3.

The chain couples TRBV29-1 to TRBJ2-5; a weak D match, TRBD1 (6 bases). From germline, CDR1 is SQVTM and CDR2 ANQGSEA. The CDR3 is 14 residues long. Trimming left V 1 base short and J 4 bases short, with 13 bases between. The CDR3 sequence: CSVEGRGIRETQYF. CDR3 DNA sequence: TGCAGCGTTGAAGGCAGGGGAATCCGAGAGACCCAGTACTTC.

This chain links TRBV5-1 with TRBJ1-1; tentatively, D is TRBD1 (5 bases). The V gene's germline CDR1 is SGHRS and CDR2 YFSETQ. CDR3 size: 13 residues. Trimming left V 4 bases short and J 7 bases short, with 14 bases between. The CDR3 here is CASSPGGGGEAFF. In DNA form, the CDR3 reads TGCGCCAGCAGCCCCGGGGGGGGTGGTGAAGCTTTCTTT.

The rearrangement joins TRBV12-5 to TRBJ2-1; D assignment may be TRBD1 or TRBD2 (5 bases each). In germline, CDR1 is LGHNT, CDR2 FRNRAP. Trimming cost V 5 bases and J 0 bases, with 11 bases left between them. There are 15 residues in the CDR3. The DNA of the CDR3 is TGTGCTAGTGGTCTCCCAGGGAGCTCCTACAATGAGCAGTTCTTC. Translating it yields CASGLPGSSYNEQFF.

The chain has TRBV20-1 and TRBJ1-2; 7 nucleotides align to TRBD1. V was pared by 5 bases and J by 4 bases, with 10 bases of the junction left unmatched. This CDR3 contains 14 residues. Germline assignment: CDR1 DFQATT and CDR2 SNEGSKA (reference sequence). CDR3 DNA: TGCAGTGCTCCGAGACAGGGAGTGAGCTATGGCTACACCTTC. It codes for CSAPRQGVSYGYTF.